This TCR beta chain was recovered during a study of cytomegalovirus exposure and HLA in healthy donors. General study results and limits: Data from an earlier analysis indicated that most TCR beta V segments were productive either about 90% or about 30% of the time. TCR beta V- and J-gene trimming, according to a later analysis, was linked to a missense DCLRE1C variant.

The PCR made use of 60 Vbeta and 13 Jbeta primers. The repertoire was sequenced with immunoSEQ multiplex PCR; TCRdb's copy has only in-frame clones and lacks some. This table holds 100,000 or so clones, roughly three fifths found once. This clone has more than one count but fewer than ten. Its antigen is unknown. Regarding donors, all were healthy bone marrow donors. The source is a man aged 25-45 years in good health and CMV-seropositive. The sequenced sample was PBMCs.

CDR3 amino acids: CASSLGQVFETQYF. The CDR3 DNA follows: TGCGCCAGCAGCTTGGGACAGGTTTTCGAGACCCAGTACTTC. The J gene is TRBJ2-5, the V gene TRBV5-1; a possible D gene is TRBD1 (6 bases). V was trimmed by 0 bases and J by 5 bases, leaving 11 bases between them. CDR1 SGHRS and CDR2 YFSETQ come from the germline V gene. The CDR3 loop spans 14 amino acids.